Described below is a single T cell receptor beta chain sequence and its context. The data stem from a study of OX40 agonist ivuxolimab in advanced cancers. Sequencing was performed with immunoSEQ multiplex PCR; in TCRdb, only in-frame clones are kept and a portion is missing. The repertoire has around 31,000 clones, roughly 79% of them found once; the top ten carry about 20%. CDR3 length equals 14 residues. With 3 bases clipped from V and 2 bases from J, the junction kept 4 bases outside the gene matches. CDR1 SGHRS and CDR2 YFSETQ come from the germline V gene. The TCR comes from an adult with an advanced solid tumor such as melanoma, head and neck, liver or kidney cancer. The sequencing used CD4+ or CD8+ T cells sorted from blood, collected in a trial of the OX40 agonist ivuxolimab. The genes are TRBV5-1 and TRBJ2-5; 7 bases agree with TRBD1. The CDR3 protein is CASSSGTAQETQYF. The CDR3 DNA sequence: TGCGCCAGCAGCTCCGGGACAGCACAAGAGACCCAGTACTTC.